This TCR beta chain originates from a study of blood T cell repertoires in COVID-19. As for the study in general: Whether acute or convalescent, the COVID-19 samples came from the United States, Italy and Spain. From T cells, B-cell-depleted T cells, or PBMCs came the material, which was cDNA or gDNA.

V lost 1 base, J lost 0 bases, and 8 bases stayed unmatched. The CDR3 is made up of 18 amino acids. Germline V gene lookup returns CDR1 LNHDA and CDR2 SQIVND (reference sequence). Original analysis: Estimates of nucleated cell counts were drawn from the amplification of reference gene primers. Only in-frame clones appear in the TCRdb table, and some are missing; sequencing was by immunoSEQ multiplex PCR. V, J and clone size are those of that table, while D and trimming were read from the DNA. The sample has fewer than 250,000 clones; 75% to 90% are singletons. The clonotype comes from a man aged 35 to 55 with acute or convalescent COVID-19. The chain combines TRBV19 with TRBJ1-1, with TRBD1 matching over 10 bases. The sequenced sample consisted of peripheral blood. This CDR3 reads CASSIAEGTGALNTEAFF. Written as DNA, the CDR3 is TGTGCCAGTAGTATAGCAGAGGGGACAGGGGCCCTGAACACTGAAGCTTTCTTT.